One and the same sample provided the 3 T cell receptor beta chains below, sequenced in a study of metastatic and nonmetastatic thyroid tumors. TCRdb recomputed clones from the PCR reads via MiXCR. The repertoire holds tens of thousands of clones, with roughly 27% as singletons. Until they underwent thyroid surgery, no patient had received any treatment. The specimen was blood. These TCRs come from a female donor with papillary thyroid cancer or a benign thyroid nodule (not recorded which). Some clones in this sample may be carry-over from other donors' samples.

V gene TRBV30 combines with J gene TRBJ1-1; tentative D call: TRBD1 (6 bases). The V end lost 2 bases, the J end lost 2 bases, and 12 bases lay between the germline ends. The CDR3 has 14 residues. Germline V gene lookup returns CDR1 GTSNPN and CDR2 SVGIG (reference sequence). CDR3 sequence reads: CAWSIPQGNTEAFF. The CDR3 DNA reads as TGTGCCTGGAGTATACCACAGGGTAACACTGAAGCTTTCTTT.

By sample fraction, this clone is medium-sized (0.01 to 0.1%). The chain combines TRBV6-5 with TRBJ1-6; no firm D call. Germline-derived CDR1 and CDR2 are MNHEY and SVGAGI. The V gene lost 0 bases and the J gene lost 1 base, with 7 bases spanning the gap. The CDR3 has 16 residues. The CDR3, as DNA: TGTGCCAGCAGTTACTCTAGTGGGTCCTATAATTCACCCCTCCACTTT. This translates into CASSYSSGSYNSPLHF.

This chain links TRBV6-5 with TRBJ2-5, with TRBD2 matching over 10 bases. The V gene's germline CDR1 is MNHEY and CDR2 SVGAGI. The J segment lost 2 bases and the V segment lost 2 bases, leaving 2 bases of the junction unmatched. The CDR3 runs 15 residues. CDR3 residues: CASSYGGLAQETQYF. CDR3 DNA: TGTGCCAGCAGTTACGGGGGACTAGCGCAAGAGACCCAGTACTTC.